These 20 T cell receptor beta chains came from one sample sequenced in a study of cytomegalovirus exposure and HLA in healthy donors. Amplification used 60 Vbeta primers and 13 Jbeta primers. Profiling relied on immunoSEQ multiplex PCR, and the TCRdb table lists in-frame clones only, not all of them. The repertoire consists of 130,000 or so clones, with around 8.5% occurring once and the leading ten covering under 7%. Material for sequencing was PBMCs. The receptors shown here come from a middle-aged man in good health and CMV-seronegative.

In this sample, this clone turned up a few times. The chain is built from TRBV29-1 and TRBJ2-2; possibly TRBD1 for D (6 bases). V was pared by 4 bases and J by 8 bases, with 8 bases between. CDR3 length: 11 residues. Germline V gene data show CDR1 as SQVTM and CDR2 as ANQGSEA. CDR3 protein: CSVADRGELFF. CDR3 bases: TGCAGCGTTGCTGACAGGGGGGAGCTGTTTTTT.

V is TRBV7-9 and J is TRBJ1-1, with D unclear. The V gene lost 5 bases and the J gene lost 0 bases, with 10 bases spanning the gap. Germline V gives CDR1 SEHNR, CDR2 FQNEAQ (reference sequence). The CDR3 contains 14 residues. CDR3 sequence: CASSLRGMNTEAFF. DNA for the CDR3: TGTGCCAGCAGCCTGCGCGGGATGAACACTGAAGCTTTCTTT.

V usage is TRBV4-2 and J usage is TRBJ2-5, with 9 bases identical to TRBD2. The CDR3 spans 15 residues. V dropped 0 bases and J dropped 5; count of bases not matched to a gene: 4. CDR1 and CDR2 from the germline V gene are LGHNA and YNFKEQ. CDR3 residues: CASSQETSGWETQYF. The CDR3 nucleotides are TGTGCCAGCAGCCAAGAGACTAGCGGATGGGAGACCCAGTACTTC.

CDR3 in DNA: TGTGCCACCAGCACCTGGACAGGGGACGAGACCCAGTACTTC. Residues: CATSTWTGDETQYF. The V and J genes are TRBV15 and TRBJ2-5, with 9 bases lining up with TRBD1. In germline, CDR1 is LNHNV, CDR2 YYDKDF (reference sequence). Trimming took 4 bases from V and 5 from J; bases not matched to a gene: 5. The CDR3 totals 14 residues. Full variable domain (missing parts from reference TRBV15 and TRBJ2-5): DAMVIQNPRYQVTQFGKPVTLSCSQTLNHNVMYWYQQKSSQAPKLLFHYYDKDFNNEADTPDNFQSRRPNTSFCFLDIRSPGLGDTAMYLCATSTWTGDETQYFGPGTRLLVL.

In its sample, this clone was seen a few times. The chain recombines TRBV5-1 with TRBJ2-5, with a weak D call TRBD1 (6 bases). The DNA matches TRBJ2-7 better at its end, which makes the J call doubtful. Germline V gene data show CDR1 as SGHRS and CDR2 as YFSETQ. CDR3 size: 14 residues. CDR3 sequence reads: CASSLGTTGYEQYF. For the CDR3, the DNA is TGCGCCAGCAGCTTGGGCACTACAGGGTACGAGCAGTACTTC.

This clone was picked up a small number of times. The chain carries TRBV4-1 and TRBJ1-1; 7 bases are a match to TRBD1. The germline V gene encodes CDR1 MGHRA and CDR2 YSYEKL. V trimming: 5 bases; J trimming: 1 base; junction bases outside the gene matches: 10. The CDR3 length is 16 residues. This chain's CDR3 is CASSKAGQERNTEAFF. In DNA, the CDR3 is TGCGCCAGCAGCAAAGCCGGACAGGAAAGGAACACTGAAGCTTTCTTT.

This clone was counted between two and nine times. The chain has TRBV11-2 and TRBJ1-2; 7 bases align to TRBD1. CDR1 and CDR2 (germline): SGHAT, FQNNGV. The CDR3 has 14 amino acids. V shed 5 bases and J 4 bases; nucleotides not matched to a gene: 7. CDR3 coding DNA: TGTGCCAGCAGCCCAGACAGGGAGGCCTATGGCTACACCTTC. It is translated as CASSPDREAYGYTF.

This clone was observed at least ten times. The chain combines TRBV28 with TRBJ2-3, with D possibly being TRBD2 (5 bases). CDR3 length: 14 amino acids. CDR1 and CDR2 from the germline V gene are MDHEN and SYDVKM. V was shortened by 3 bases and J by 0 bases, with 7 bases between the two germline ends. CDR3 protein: CASSLDSSTDTQYF. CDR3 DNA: TGTGCCAGCAGTTTGGACTCTAGCACAGATACGCAGTATTTT.

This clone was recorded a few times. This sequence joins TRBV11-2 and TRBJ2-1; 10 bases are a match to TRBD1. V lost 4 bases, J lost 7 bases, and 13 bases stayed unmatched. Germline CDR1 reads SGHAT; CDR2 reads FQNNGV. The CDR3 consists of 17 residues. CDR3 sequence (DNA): TGTGCCAGCAGCTCAGGGGGGGGACAGGGGTTCTGGAATGAGCAGTTCTTC. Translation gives CASSSGGGQGFWNEQFF.

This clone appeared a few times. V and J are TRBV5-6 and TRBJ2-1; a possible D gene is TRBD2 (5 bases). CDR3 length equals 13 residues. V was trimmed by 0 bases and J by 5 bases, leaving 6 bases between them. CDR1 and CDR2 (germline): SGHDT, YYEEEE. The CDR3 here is CASSLAGNNEQFF. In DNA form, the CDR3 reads TGTGCCAGCAGCTTGGCGGGGAACAATGAGCAGTTCTTC.

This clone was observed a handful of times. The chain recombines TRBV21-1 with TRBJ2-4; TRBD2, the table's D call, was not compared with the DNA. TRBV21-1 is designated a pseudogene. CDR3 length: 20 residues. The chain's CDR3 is CASSFRLLAGGLLAKNIQYF. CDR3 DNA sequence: TGTGCCAGCAGCTTCCGTTTACTAGCGGGGGGCTTACTAGCCAAAAACATTCAGTACTTC.

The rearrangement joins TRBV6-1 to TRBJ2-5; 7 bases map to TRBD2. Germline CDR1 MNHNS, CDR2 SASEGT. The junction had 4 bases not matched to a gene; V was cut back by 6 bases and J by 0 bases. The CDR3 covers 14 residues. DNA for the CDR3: TGTGCCAGCAGGAGGCGGGGGAACCAAGAGACCCAGTACTTC. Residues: CASRRRGNQETQYF.

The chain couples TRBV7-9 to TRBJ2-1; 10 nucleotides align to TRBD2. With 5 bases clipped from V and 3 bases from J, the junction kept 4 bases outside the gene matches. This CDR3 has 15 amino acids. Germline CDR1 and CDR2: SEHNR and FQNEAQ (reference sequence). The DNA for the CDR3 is TGTGCCAGCAGCCCTCAGCGGGGGGGCTACAATGAGCAGTTCTTC. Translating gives CASSPQRGGYNEQFF. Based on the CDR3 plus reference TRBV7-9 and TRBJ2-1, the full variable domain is DTGVSQNPRHKITKRGQNVTFRCDPISEHNRLYWYRQTLGQGPEFLTYFQNEAQLEKSRLLSDRFSAERPKGSFSTLEIQRTEQGDSAMYLCASSPQRGGYNEQFFGPGTRLTVL.

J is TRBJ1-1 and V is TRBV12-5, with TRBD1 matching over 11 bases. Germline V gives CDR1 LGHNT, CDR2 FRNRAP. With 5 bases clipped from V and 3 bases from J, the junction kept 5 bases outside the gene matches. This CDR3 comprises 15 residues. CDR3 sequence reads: CASGRPGQGDTEAFF. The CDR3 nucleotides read TGTGCTAGTGGTCGCCCGGGACAGGGGGACACTGAAGCTTTCTTT.

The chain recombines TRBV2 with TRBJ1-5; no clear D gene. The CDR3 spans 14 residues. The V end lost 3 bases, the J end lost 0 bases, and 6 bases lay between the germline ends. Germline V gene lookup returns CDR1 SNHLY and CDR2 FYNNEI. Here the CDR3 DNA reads TGTGCCAGCAGTGACGGGGATAGCAATCAGCCCCAGCATTTT. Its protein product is CASSDGDSNQPQHF.

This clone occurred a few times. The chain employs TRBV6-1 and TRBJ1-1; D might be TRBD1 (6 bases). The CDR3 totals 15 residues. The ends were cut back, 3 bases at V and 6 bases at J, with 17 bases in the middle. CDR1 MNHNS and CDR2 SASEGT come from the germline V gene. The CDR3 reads CASSEGDTLTAEAFF. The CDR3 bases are TGTGCCAGCAGTGAGGGGGACACCCTAACTGCTGAAGCTTTCTTT.

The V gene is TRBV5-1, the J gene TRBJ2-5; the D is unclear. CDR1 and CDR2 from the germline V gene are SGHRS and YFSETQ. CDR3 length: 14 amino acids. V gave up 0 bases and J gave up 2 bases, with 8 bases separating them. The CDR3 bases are TGCGCCAGCAGCTTGGCGCGACAACAAGAGACCCAGTACTTC. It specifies CASSLARQQETQYF.

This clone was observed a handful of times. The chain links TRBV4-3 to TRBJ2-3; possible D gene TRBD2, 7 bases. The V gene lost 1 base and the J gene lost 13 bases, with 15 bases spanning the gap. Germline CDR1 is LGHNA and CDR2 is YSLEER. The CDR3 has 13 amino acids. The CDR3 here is CASSQGRGGEEYF. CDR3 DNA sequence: TGCGCCAGCAGCCAAGGAAGGGGGGGCGAGGAGTATTTT.

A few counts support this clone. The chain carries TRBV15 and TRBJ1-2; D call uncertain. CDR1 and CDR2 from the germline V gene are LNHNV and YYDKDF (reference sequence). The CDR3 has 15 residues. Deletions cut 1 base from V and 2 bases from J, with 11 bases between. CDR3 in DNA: TGTGCCACCAGCAGAGGTGATCCGGAGAACTATGGCTACACCTTC. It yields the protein CATSRGDPENYGYTF. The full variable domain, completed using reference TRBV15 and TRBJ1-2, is DAMVIQNPRYQVTQFGKPVTLSCSQTLNHNVMYWYQQKSSQAPKLLFHYYDKDFNNEADTPDNFQSRRPNTSFCFLDIRSPGLGDTAMYLCATSRGDPENYGYTFGSGTRLTVV.

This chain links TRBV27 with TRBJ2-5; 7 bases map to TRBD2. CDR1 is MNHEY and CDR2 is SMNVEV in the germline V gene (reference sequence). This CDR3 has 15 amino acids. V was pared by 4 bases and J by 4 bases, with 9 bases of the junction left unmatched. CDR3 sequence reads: CASSSQLLAVETQYF. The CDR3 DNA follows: TGTGCCAGCAGTTCTCAACTTCTAGCGGTAGAGACCCAGTACTTC.